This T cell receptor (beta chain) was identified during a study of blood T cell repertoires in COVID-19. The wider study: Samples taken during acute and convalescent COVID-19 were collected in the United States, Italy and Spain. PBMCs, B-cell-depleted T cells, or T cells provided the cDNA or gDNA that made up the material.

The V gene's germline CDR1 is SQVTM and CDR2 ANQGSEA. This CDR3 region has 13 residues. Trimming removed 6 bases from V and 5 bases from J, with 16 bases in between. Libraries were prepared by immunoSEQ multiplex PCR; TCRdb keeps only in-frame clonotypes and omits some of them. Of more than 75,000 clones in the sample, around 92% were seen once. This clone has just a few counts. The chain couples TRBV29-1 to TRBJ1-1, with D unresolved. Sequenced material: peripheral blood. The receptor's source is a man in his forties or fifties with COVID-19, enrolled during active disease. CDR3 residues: CSVDPRGETEAFF. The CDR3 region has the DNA TGCAGCGTGGATCCCAGAGGTGAGACTGAAGCTTTCTTT.